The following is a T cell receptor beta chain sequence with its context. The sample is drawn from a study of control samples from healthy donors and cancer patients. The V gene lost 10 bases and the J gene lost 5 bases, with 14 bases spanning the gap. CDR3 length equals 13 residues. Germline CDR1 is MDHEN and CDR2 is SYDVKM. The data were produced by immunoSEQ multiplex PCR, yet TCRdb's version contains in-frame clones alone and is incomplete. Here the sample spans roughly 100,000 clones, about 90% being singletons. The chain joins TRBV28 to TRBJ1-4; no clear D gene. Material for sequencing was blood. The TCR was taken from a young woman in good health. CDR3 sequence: CATWEKGNEKLFF. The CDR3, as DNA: TGTGCCACCTGGGAGAAGGGAAATGAAAAACTGTTTTTT.